The source of this TCR beta chain is a study of blood T cell repertoires in COVID-19. Looking at the study overall: Samples came from the United States, Italy and Spain, spanning acute and convalescent COVID-19.

The data were produced by immunoSEQ multiplex PCR, yet TCRdb's version contains in-frame clones alone and is incomplete. The repertoire holds 250,000 to 300,000 clones, with around 90% as singletons. The CDR3 consists of 15 residues. Between the trimmed V and J ends, which lost 4 bases and 0 bases, there was a span of 12 bases. The V gene's germline CDR1 is SEHNR and CDR2 FQNEAQ (reference sequence). Everyone who took part was about 18 to 90 years old, and they came from about two dozen US areas. Each participant's cohort was designated according to participant-reported clinical history. The recovered donors of Cohort 3 showed two negative PCRs, clearance, or symptom resolution.

The chain recombines TRBV7-9 with TRBJ1-1; maybe TRBD1 (5 bases). The sequence derives from a woman in her twenties or thirties who had recovered from COVID-19. The sample taken for sequencing was PBMCs or T cells enriched from blood (not recorded which). The CDR3 protein is CASSSPTAMNTEAFF. CDR3 nucleotides: TGTGCCAGCAGCTCTCCGACAGCAATGAACACTGAAGCTTTCTTT.